These T cell receptor beta chains were read from a single sample in a study of beta chain features in type 1 diabetes. Libraries were prepared by immunoSEQ multiplex PCR; TCRdb keeps only in-frame clonotypes and omits some of them. This sample has approximately 170,000 clones, with less than 9.5% found just once. Specimen: central memory CD4+ T cells from blood. The receptors here all came from a woman aged 18 to 35 in good health. Each CDR3 is given with its conserved first and last residue. D genes are given only for firm matches. A row's size may be missing; if present it is once, few, many or a size class.

TRBJ2-7 | NA | NA | TRBV9 | CASSVEVRASTYEQYF | TGTGCCAGCAGCGTAGAGGTCAGGGCCTCGACCTACGAGCAGTACTTC
TRBJ1-4 | TRBD1 | few | TRBV11-2 | CASRTGQGTNEKLFF | TGTGCCAGCAGAACCGGACAGGGGACTAATGAAAAACTGTTTTTT
TRBJ1-1 | NA | NA | TRBV7-8 | CASSRDTEAFF | TGTGCCAGCAGCCGGGACACTGAAGCTTTCTTT
TRBJ2-1 | NA | NA | TRBV7-2 | CASSVVSEQFF | TGTGCCAGCAGCGTTGTTAGTGAGCAGTTCTTC
TRBJ2-1 | TRBD1 | few | TRBV7-8 | CASSLGQGELVQFF | TGTGCCAGCAGCCTGGGACAGGGCGAGCTAGTGCAGTTCTTC
TRBJ2-1 | TRBD2 | NA | TRBV2 | CASRARTSWGGDEQFF | TGTGCCAGCAGGGCCCGGACTAGCTGGGGGGGGGATGAGCAGTTCTTC
TRBJ1-2 | NA | NA | TRBV7-2 | CASSSLEGVYGYTF | TGTGCCAGCAGCTCCCTCGAGGGGGTCTATGGCTACACCTTC
TRBJ2-7 | NA | few | TRBV6-5 | CASRETGNGPGEQYF | TGTGCCAGCAGGGAAACAGGGAACGGGCCAGGCGAGCAGTACTTC
TRBJ1-5 | NA | few | TRBV18 | CASSPQAGNNQPQHF | TGTGCCAGCTCACCACAGGCCGGGAATAATCAGCCCCAGCATTTT
TRBJ2-2 | TRBD1 | NA | TRBV6-1 | CASNLDRVDTGELFF | TGTGCCAGCAATCTCGACAGGGTTGACACCGGGGAGCTGTTTTTT
TRBJ2-5 | TRBD2 | few | TRBV30 | CAWTSGAQETQYF | TGTGCCTGGACTAGCGGGGCCCAAGAGACCCAGTACTTC
TRBJ1-3 | NA | few | TRBV5-1 | CASSLDDNSGNTIYF | TGCGCCAGCAGCTTGGACGACAACTCTGGAAACACCATATATTTT
TRBJ2-7 | NA | few | TRBV7-2 | CASSLAETPSYEQYF | TGTGCCAGCAGCTTAGCCGAGACACCCTCCTACGAGCAGTACTTC
TRBJ2-3 | TRBD1 | few | TRBV7-6 | CASSLEGQGRDTQYF | TGTGCCAGCAGCTTAGAAGGACAGGGAAGGGATACGCAGTATTTT
TRBJ2-5 | NA | NA | TRBV6-1 | CASWEIFSETQYF | TGTGCCAGTTGGGAGATATTTTCAGAGACCCAGTACTTC
TRBJ2-2 | NA | few | TRBV5-1 | CASSLGGGAYTGELFF | TGCGCCAGCAGCTTGGGCGGCGGGGCCTACACCGGGGAGCTGTTTTTT
TRBJ1-1 | NA | NA | TRBV18 | CASSPSDDTEAFF | TGTGCCAGCTCACCTAGCGACGACACTGAAGCTTTCTTT
TRBJ2-3 | NA | few | TRBV4-1 | CASSQATATDTQYF | TGCGCCAGCAGCCAAGCTACAGCAACCGATACGCAGTATTTT
TRBJ2-1 | TRBD2 | few | TRBV11-3 | CASSTRLAGATDEQFF | TGTGCCAGCAGCACCAGACTAGCGGGAGCGACAGATGAGCAGTTCTTC
TRBJ2-3 | TRBD2 | few | TRBV4-2 | CASSQGARTSSTDTQYF | TGTGCCAGCAGCCAAGGGGCGCGGACTAGCAGCACAGATACGCAGTATTTT
TRBJ2-7 | NA | NA | TRBV21-1 | CASSKVGASGRALGEQYF | TGTGCCAGCAGCAAAGTGGGGGCTAGCGGGAGGGCTTTGGGGGAGCAGTACTTC
TRBJ2-3 | NA | few | TRBV5-1 | CASSLGSAGTDTQYF | TGCGCCAGCAGCCTCGGATCGGCGGGCACAGATACGCAGTATTTT
TRBJ1-2 | NA | few | TRBV5-4 | CASSLDPGFGYTF | TGTGCCAGCAGCCTCGATCCGGGGTTTGGCTACACCTTC
TRBJ2-5 | TRBD1 | few | TRBV5-1 | CASSPSTGGLETQYF | TGCGCCAGCAGCCCTTCGACAGGGGGTTTGGAGACCCAGTACTTC
TRBJ2-3 | NA | few | TRBV5-1 | CASSLGLNGGSTDTQYF | TGCGCCAGCAGCTTAGGTCTGAACGGAGGTAGCACAGATACGCAGTATTTT
TRBJ1-1 | NA | NA | TRBV11-2 | CASSWWGGLNTEAFF | TGTGCCAGCAGCTGGTGGGGGGGGCTGAACACTGAAGCTTTCTTT
TRBJ1-2 | TRBD1 | NA | TRBV5-6 | CASSLVSGQGASGYTF | TGTGCCAGCAGCTTGGTTTCGGGACAGGGGGCGAGTGGCTACACCTTC
TRBJ2-2 | NA | NA | TRBV7-3 | CASSLTATGELFF | TGTGCCAGCAGCTTGACAGCCACCGGGGAGCTGTTTTTT
TRBJ1-2 | NA | few | TRBV19 | CASSISGPSGYTF | TGTGCCAGTAGTATCTCAGGGCCCTCAGGCTACACCTTC
TRBJ2-5 | NA | few | TRBV19 | CASKDNQETQYF | TGTGCCAGTAAGGACAACCAAGAGACCCAGTACTTC
TRBJ2-7 | NA | NA | TRBV6-6 | CASRSESYEQYF | TGTGCCAGCAGATCCGAGTCCTACGAGCAGTACTTC
TRBJ1-4 | NA | few | TRBV7-9 | CASSLEESGKLFF | TGTGCCAGCAGCTTGGAAGAGAGCGGAAAACTGTTTTTT
TRBJ1-4 | NA | few | TRBV9 | CASSVLEINEKLFF | TGTGCCAGCAGCGTACTAGAGATAAATGAAAAACTGTTTTTT
TRBJ1-5 | TRBD1 | many | TRBV6-6 | CASRPDRRGNQPQHF | TGTGCCAGCAGACCGGACAGGAGAGGCAATCAGCCCCAGCATTTT
TRBJ1-1 | NA | NA | TRBV11-2 | CASSERLLAGTEAFF | TGTGCCAGCAGCGAAAGGCTCCTAGCTGGGACTGAAGCTTTCTTT